This TCR beta chain was obtained from a study of graft-versus-host responses after intestinal transplantation. V lost 3 bases and J lost 4; bases outside the gene matches: 16. Germline V gives CDR1 LNHNV, CDR2 YYDKDF (reference sequence). This CDR3 region has 18 residues. Concerning this clone: What it binds is unknown.

Sequencing used immunoSEQ multiplex PCR; TCRdb keeps in-frame clones, though not all of them. The repertoire holds about 41,000 clones, with 85% to 95% as singletons. Points from the study as a whole: The study found high graft-versus-host to host-versus-graft clonal ratios in allografts of patients with graft-donor T cell macrochimerism. Marrow from the recipient contained GvH clones, some of which had appeared first in ileum or blood.

This chain uses TRBV15 with TRBJ1-1, with 8 bases fitting TRBD1. The TCR sequence derives from a human donor who was the organ donor for an intestinal transplant. This sample comprised unstimulated CD8+ T cells sorted from spleen or lymph node cells, obtained before transplant. CDR3 in amino acids: CATSSEPTGALSSTEAFF. The CDR3 DNA sequence: TGTGCCACCAGCAGCGAACCGACAGGGGCATTGTCGAGCACTGAAGCTTTCTTT. The complete variable domain, with remaining parts taken from reference TRBV15 and TRBJ1-1, reads DAMVIQNPRYQVTQFGKPVTLSCSQTLNHNVMYWYQQKSSQAPKLLFHYYDKDFNNEADTPDNFQSRRPNTSFCFLDIRSPGLGDTAMYLCATSSEPTGALSSTEAFFGQGTRLTVV.